The rows below give T cell receptor beta chains drawn from one sample of a study of cytomegalovirus exposure and HLA in healthy donors. Some clones are missing from TCRdb's copy, which holds only in-frame ones; the method was immunoSEQ multiplex PCR. This table holds about 220,000 clones, under 80% found once. The specimen sequenced was PBMCs. These receptors all stem from a woman in her 30s in good health and CMV-seronegative. The CDR3 runs from the conserved cysteine through the conserved F or W. The order of the fields is J gene, D gene, clone size, V gene, CDR3 DNA, CDR3 protein. The D gene is left open where the match is weak. Size values are once, few and many counts, or a class for expanded clones, and some rows have none.

>TRBJ1-4|NA|NA|TRBV19
TGTGCCAGTAGTAGCCACAGGGCGGGTAATGAAAAACTGTTTTTT
CASSSHRAGNEKLFF
>TRBJ2-1|TRBD1|NA|TRBV5-6
TGTGCCAGCAGCAAAGGGACAGGGAAGGGCAATGAGCAGTTCTTC
CASSKGTGKGNEQFF
>TRBJ2-5|NA|NA|TRBV2
TGTGCCAGCAGCCCAAGATTTGGGGCCGAAGAGACCCAGTACTTC
CASSPRFGAEETQYF
>TRBJ2-5|TRBD1|NA|TRBV27
TGTGCCAGCAGTCCACAGGGGATATGGGAGACCCAGTACTTC
CASSPQGIWETQYF
>TRBJ1-1|TRBD1|NA|TRBV7-9
TGTGCCAGCAGCTTAGGGGGGACAGGGGGAACTGAAGCTTTCTTT
CASSLGGTGGTEAFF
>TRBJ1-2|NA|NA|TRBV6-5
TGTGCCAGCACCCCCCAAGAGGCGGGGGGCTACACCTTC
CASTPQEAGGYTF
>TRBJ2-7|TRBD1|NA|TRBV6-1
TGTGCCAGCAGTGACTTCAGGGGGCCGACCTACGAGCAGTACTTC
CASSDFRGPTYEQYF
>TRBJ2-7|NA|NA|TRBV7-9
TGTGCCAGCAGCTTAAGTGTACAGTCCTACGAGCAGTACTTC
CASSLSVQSYEQYF
>TRBJ2-1|NA|NA|TRBV6-1
TGTGCCAGCAGTGAAGCATCCTTTCCGGAGCAGTTCTTC
CASSEASFPEQFF
>TRBJ2-7|NA|NA|TRBV11-3
TGTGCCAGCAGCTTAGAACCGGGAGTGAACGAGCAGTACTTC
CASSLEPGVNEQYF
>TRBJ1-2|NA|NA|TRBV19
TGTGCCAGTAGTCCCAGGGGTAGAAGAAAGGATGGCTACACCTTC
CASSPRGRRKDGYTF
>TRBJ1-1|TRBD1|few|TRBV4-1
TGCGCCAGCAGCCGAGAGACAGGGGCCGGGGAAGCTTTCTTT
CASSRETGAGEAFF
>TRBJ2-7|NA|NA|TRBV7-9
TGTTCCAGCAGCTTCGTACCTAGCGAGCAGTACTTC
CSSSFVPSEQYF
>TRBJ1-1|NA|NA|TRBV11-3
TGTGCCAGCAGCTTGACAGTCGGCACTGAAGCTTTCTTT
CASSLTVGTEAFF
>TRBJ2-1|TRBD2|NA|TRBV6-6
TGTGCCAGCACGCTAGCGGGAGGGCCGAGAGATGAGCAGTTCTTC
CASTLAGGPRDEQFF
>TRBJ1-4|NA|NA|TRBV2
TGTGCCAGCAGGGCCACAGGGTCCTGGGGAGGGGGTAAACTGTTTTTT
CASRATGSWGGGKLFF
>TRBJ1-1|NA|NA|TRBV6-6
TGTGCCAGCAGTTACACAGTGAACACTGAAGCTTTCTTT
CASSYTVNTEAFF
>TRBJ2-5|TRBD2|NA|TRBV5-8
TGTGCCAGCAGCAGGACTAGCGGCCAAGAGACCCAGTACTTC
CASSRTSGQETQYF
>TRBJ2-7|TRBD1|NA|TRBV30
TGTGCCTGGAGTGGGACAGGGAGTGGCTACGAGCAGTACTTC
CAWSGTGSGYEQYF
>TRBJ1-2|TRBD1|NA|TRBV5-6
TGTGCCAGCAGCTTGGAGGGGGCGCGAGGACGCTACACCTTC
CASSLEGARGRYTF
>TRBJ2-5|TRBD2|few|TRBV6-5
TGTGCCAGCAGTTACACCGACTGGCGGGGGGAGACCCAGTACTTC
CASSYTDWRGETQYF
>TRBJ1-5|NA|few|TRBV9
TGTGCCAGCAGCGTAGCTCCGGGAGGGGATCAGCCCCAGCATTTT
CASSVAPGGDQPQHF
>TRBJ2-2|NA|NA|TRBV10-1
TGCGCCAGCAGTGCGGACAGAACCGGGGAGCTGTTTTTT
CASSADRTGELFF
>TRBJ1-5|NA|NA|TRBV18
TGTGCCAGCTCACCAAATTATGAGGAGCCCCAGCATTTT
CASSPNYEEPQHF
>TRBJ2-7|NA|NA|TRBV7-6
TGTGCCAGCAGCCCAGGTCAGCATGGATCGTACGAGCAGTACTTC
CASSPGQHGSYEQYF
>TRBJ2-7|NA|NA|TRBV11-3
TGTGCCAGCAGCCCGAGGCGGTCCTTGATTCACTACGAGCAGTACTTC
CASSPRRSLIHYEQYF
>TRBJ1-3|NA|NA|TRBV19
TGTGCCAGTAGTATAGGCCGATTGGGGGGCTCTGGAAACACCATATATTTT
CASSIGRLGGSGNTIYF
>TRBJ2-7|TRBD1|NA|TRBV5-1
TGCGCCAGCAGCTTAGGGGGCGGAAATTACGAGCAGTACTTC
CASSLGGGNYEQYF
>TRBJ1-2|NA|NA|TRBV29-1
TGCAGCGTTGAAGAGAAATCTCCCGGGATTCAAGGCTCCTACACCTTC
CSVEEKSPGIQGSYTF
>TRBJ2-5|NA|NA|TRBV5-4
TGTGCCAGCAGCTTGGGAGCAGGGGGGGAGACCCAGTACTTC
CASSLGAGGETQYF